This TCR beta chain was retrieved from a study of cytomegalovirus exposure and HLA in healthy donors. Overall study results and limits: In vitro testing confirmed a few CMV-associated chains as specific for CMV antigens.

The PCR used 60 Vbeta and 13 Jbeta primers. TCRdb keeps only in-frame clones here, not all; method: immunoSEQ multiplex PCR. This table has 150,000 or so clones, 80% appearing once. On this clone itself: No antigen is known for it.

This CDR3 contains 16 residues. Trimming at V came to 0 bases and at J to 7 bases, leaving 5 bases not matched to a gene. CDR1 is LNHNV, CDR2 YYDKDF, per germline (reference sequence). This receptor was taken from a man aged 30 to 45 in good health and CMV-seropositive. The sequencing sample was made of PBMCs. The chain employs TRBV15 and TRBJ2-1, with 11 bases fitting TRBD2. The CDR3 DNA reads TGTGCCACCAGCAGAGATCTAGCGGGAGGTACAAATGAGCAGTTCTTC. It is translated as CATSRDLAGGTNEQFF. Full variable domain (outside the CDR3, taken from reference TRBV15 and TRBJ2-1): DAMVIQNPRYQVTQFGKPVTLSCSQTLNHNVMYWYQQKSSQAPKLLFHYYDKDFNNEADTPDNFQSRRPNTSFCFLDIRSPGLGDTAMYLCATSRDLAGGTNEQFFGPGTRLTVL.